The rows below give T cell receptor beta chains drawn from one sample of a study of T-cell reconstitution after alpha-beta-depleted transplantation in children. TCRdb reprocessed the PCR reads with MiXCR, giving one entry per CDR3 protein. The table lists about 590,000 distinct CDR3 sequences, under 15% of them singletons, with about 2% in the top ten. Sequenced here: PBMCs, mostly from graft donor cells, sampled 360 days after TCRalphabeta/CD19-depleted stem cell transplant. The receptors here all came from a male patient aged 5 to 17 who had a stem cell transplant for acute myeloid leukemia, so the T cells may come from the graft donor. The CDR3 runs from the conserved cysteine through the conserved F or W. Each record gives: D gene, clone size, V gene, J gene, CDR3 protein, CDR3 DNA. A D gene is named only where the DNA matches it firmly. Not all rows give a size; the values are once, few, many and, for expanded clones, a class.

-	many	TRBV3-1	TRBJ2-5	CASKKGLSQETQYF	TGTGCCAGCAAGAAGGGTCTATCGCAAGAGACCCAGTACTTC
TRBD2	few	TRBV4-3	TRBJ2-1	CASSQDLTSGSSYNEQFF	TGCGCCAGCAGCCAAGATCTAACTAGCGGTAGCTCCTACAATGAGCAGTTCTTC
TRBD2	many	TRBV12-3/TRBV12-4	TRBJ2-1	CASKPGTSVYNEQFF	TGTGCCAGCAAACCCGGGACTAGCGTCTACAATGAGCAGTTCTTC
TRBD2	few	TRBV13	TRBJ2-1	CASSLAGTSGTSYNEQFF	TGTGCCAGCAGCTTAGCAGGGACTAGCGGGACATCCTACAATGAGCAGTTCTTC
-	-	TRBV29-1	TRBJ2-7	CSVEMIRGGEQYF	TGCAGCGTTGAAATGATAAGGGGAGGCGAGCAGTACTTC
-	many	TRBV5-6	TRBJ2-6	CASSLESSGANVLTF	TGTGCCAGCAGCTTGGAGAGCTCTGGGGCCAACGTCCTGACTTTC
TRBD2	few	TRBV20-1	TRBJ2-3	CSALPGLAATDTQYF	TGCAGTGCCCTCCCGGGACTAGCGGCTACAGATACGCAGTATTTT
-	-	TRBV20-1	TRBJ2-3	CSANPLPDTQYF	TGCAGTGCTAATCCGTTACCAGATACGCAGTATTTT
TRBD2	many	TRBV10-3	TRBJ2-5	CAIRPAGAGETQYF	TGTGCCATCAGACCGGCGGGAGCTGGGGAGACCCAGTACTTC
-	-	TRBV20-1	TRBJ2-1	CSASSGSGIYNEQFF	TGCAGTGCTAGTTCGGGTAGCGGAATTTACAATGAGCAGTTCTTC
-	medium-sized	TRBV7-2	TRBJ2-7	CASSRGMIYEQYF	TGTGCCAGCAGCCGAGGGATGATCTACGAGCAGTACTTC
TRBD1	-	TRBV10-3	TRBJ2-7	CARGQLLGEQYF	TGTGCCAGGGGACAGCTCCTTGGGGAGCAGTACTTC
-	few	TRBV6-2/TRBV6-3	TRBJ2-3	CASSPDSSDTQYF	TGTGCCAGCAGTCCAGACTCATCAGATACGCAGTATTTT
-	-	TRBV6-2/TRBV6-3	TRBJ2-4	CASRGEGAKNIQYF	TGTGCCAGCAGGGGAGAAGGAGCCAAAAACATTCAGTACTTC
TRBD2	many	TRBV6-2/TRBV6-3	TRBJ2-1	CASSSPGLARYNEQFF	TGTGCCAGCAGTTCCCCCGGACTAGCGCGGTACAATGAGCAGTTCTTC
-	few	TRBV3-1	TRBJ1-5	CASSQGRSFPQPQHF	TGTGCCAGCAGCCAGGGCAGATCCTTCCCTCAGCCCCAGCATTTT
-	-	TRBV7-2	TRBJ1-2	CASSLGPAGINYGYTF	TGTGCCAGCAGCTTAGGCCCCGCAGGGATTAACTATGGCTACACCTTC
-	few	TRBV2	TRBJ2-7	CASRAEPYEQYF	TGTGCCAGCAGGGCCGAGCCCTACGAGCAGTACTTC
TRBD1	-	TRBV5-6	TRBJ2-3	CASSSSGTGGADTQYF	TGTGCCAGCAGCTCGTCCGGGACAGGAGGTGCAGATACGCAGTATTTT
-	many	TRBV6-5	TRBJ2-1	CASSYPGRASPLEQFF	TGTGCCAGCAGTTACCCGGGTCGGGCTAGCCCCCTTGAGCAGTTCTTC
TRBD2	many	TRBV2	TRBJ2-1	CARGLAGGYNEQFF	TGTGCCAGGGGACTAGCGGGAGGGTACAATGAGCAGTTCTTC
-	few	TRBV28	TRBJ1-5	CASGSASRNQPQHF	TGTGCCAGCGGGTCGGCGTCGCGCAATCAGCCCCAGCATTTT
-	-	TRBV4-3	TRBJ2-3	CASSQARGGDRWDTQYF	TGCGCCAGCAGCCAAGCGCGTGGAGGGGATCGGTGGGATACGCAGTATTTT
-	few	TRBV6-5	TRBJ1-1	CASSFLRDIYNTEAFF	TGTGCCAGCAGTTTCCTCAGGGACATTTATAACACTGAAGCTTTCTTT
-	many	TRBV14	TRBJ2-5	CASSQDVQDNRETQYF	TGTGCCAGCAGCCAAGATGTCCAGGATAATCGAGAGACCCAGTACTTC
-	few	TRBV4-3	TRBJ2-1	CASSQDTVTERQYEQFF	TGCGCCAGCAGCCAAGATACGGTAACGGAGAGACAATACGAGCAGTTCTTC
TRBD2	-	TRBV9	TRBJ2-7	CASRPGLAFYTYEQYF	TGTGCCAGCAGACCGGGACTAGCGTTTTATACGTACGAGCAGTACTTC
-	-	TRBV20-1	TRBJ2-7	CSAPEGPLNKQYF	TGCAGTGCTCCCGAGGGGCCCCTTAACAAGCAGTACTTC
TRBD2	-	TRBV20-1	TRBJ2-3	CSASARMGSGRPDTQYF	TGCAGTGCTAGTGCCCGGATGGGTAGCGGGAGACCAGATACGCAGTATTTT
-	many	TRBV29-1	TRBJ1-4	CSVGHATNEKLFF	TGCAGCGTTGGGCATGCAACTAATGAAAAACTGTTTTTT
TRBD1	once	TRBV19	TRBJ2-7	CASSPRTGANEQYF	TGTGCCAGTAGTCCCCGGACAGGGGCGAACGAGCAGTACTTC
TRBD2	few	TRBV19	TRBJ2-7	CASSRGLAHSYEQYF	TGTGCCAGTAGTAGGGGACTAGCGCACTCCTACGAGCAGTACTTC
-	many	TRBV6-2/TRBV6-3	TRBJ2-5	CASREETQYF	TGTGCCAGCAGGGAAGAGACCCAGTACTTC
-	-	TRBV4-3	TRBJ2-7	CASSQENLWGEDYEQYF	TGCGCCAGCAGCCAAGAGAATCTATGGGGGGAAGACTACGAGCAGTACTTC
TRBD1	few	TRBV20-1	TRBJ2-5	CSARTGGRETQYF	TGCAGTGCTAGGACAGGGGGCAGAGAGACCCAGTACTTC
TRBD2	-	TRBV9	TRBJ2-3	CASSPTTSGRAGDTQYF	TGTGCCAGCAGCCCAACGACTAGCGGGAGGGCCGGAGATACGCAGTATTTT
TRBD2	-	TRBV4-2	TRBJ2-3	CASSQGPGTSASDTQYF	TGTGCCAGCAGCCAAGGTCCCGGGACTAGCGCCTCAGATACGCAGTATTTT
-	many	TRBV7-2	TRBJ2-2	CASRNTGELFF	TGTGCCAGCAGAAACACCGGGGAGCTGTTTTTT
-	once	TRBV20-1	TRBJ2-1	CSVKDNYVSYNEQFF	TGCAGTGTTAAGGACAACTACGTCTCCTACAATGAGCAGTTCTTC
TRBD1	many	TRBV28	TRBJ1-5	CASSPWTGIQPQHF	TGTGCCAGCAGTCCCTGGACAGGGATACAGCCCCAGCATTTT
TRBD1	-	TRBV15	TRBJ2-7	CATSPQGTGDIEQYF	TGTGCCACCAGCCCCCAAGGGACAGGGGATATCGAGCAGTACTTC
-	many	TRBV20-1	TRBJ2-3	CSARDPKWTQYF	TGCAGTGCTAGAGACCCCAAATGGACGCAGTATTTT
-	many	TRBV28	TRBJ1-1	CASSFLTEAFF	TGTGCCAGCAGTTTCCTCACTGAAGCTTTCTTT
-	-	TRBV7-9	TRBJ1-3	CASSFLGDRGNTIYF	TGTGCCAGCAGCTTCTTGGGGGATAGAGGAAACACCATATATTTT
TRBD2	-	TRBV30	TRBJ2-7	CAWSVGRLAGVPYEQYF	TGTGCCTGGAGTGTAGGGAGGCTAGCGGGAGTTCCCTACGAGCAGTACTTC
TRBD2	few	TRBV2	TRBJ2-4	CASSLIGRAGNIQYF	TGTGCCAGCAGTTTGATCGGGAGGGCCGGGAACATTCAGTACTTC
-	-	TRBV18	TRBJ2-7	CASSPGQTDYEQYF	TGTGCCAGCTCTCCCGGACAGACCGACTACGAGCAGTACTTC
-	many	TRBV12-3/TRBV12-4	TRBJ1-1	CASSFWGLELEAFF	TGTGCCAGCAGTTTTTGGGGGCTGGAATTGGAAGCTTTCTTT
TRBD1	-	TRBV5-1	TRBJ2-1	CASSLTDRGPGYNEQFF	TGCGCCAGCAGCTTAACGGACAGGGGGCCAGGTTACAATGAGCAGTTCTTC
-	few	TRBV28	TRBJ1-5	CASSASQGLSNQPQHF	TGTGCCAGCAGTGCGAGTCAGGGGCTAAGCAATCAGCCCCAGCATTTT
-	few	TRBV6-2/TRBV6-3	TRBJ2-5	CASTERRRQETQYF	TGTGCCAGCACCGAGAGGAGGAGACAAGAGACCCAGTACTTC